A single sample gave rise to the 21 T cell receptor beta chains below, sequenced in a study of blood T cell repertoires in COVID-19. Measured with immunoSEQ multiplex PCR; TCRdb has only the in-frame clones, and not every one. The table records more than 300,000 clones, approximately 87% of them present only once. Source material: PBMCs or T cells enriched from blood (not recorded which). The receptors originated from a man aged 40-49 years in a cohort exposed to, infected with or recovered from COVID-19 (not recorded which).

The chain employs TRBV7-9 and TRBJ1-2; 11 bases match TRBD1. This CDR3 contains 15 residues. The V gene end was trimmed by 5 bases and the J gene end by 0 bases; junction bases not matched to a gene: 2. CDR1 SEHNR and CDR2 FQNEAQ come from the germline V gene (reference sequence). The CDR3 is CASSRGQGANYGYTF. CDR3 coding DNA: TGTGCCAGCAGCCGGGGACAGGGGGCTAACTATGGCTACACCTTC.

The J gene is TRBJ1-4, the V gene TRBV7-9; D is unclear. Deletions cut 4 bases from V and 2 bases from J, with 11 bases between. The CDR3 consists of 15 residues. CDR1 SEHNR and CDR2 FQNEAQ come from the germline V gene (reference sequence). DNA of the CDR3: TGTGCCAGCAGCTACCGGGAGGGCACTAATGAAAAACTGTTTTTT. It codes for CASSYREGTNEKLFF.

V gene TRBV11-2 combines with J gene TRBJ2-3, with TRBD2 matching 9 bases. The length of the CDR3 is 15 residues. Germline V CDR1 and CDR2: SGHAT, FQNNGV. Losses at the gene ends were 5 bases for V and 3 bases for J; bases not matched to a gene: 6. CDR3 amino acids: CASSISSGKTDTQYF. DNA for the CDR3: TGTGCCAGCAGCATCTCTAGCGGGAAGACAGATACGCAGTATTTT.

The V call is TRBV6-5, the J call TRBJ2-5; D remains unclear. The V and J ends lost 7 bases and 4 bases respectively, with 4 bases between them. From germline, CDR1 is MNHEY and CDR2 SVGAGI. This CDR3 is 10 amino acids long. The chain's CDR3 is CASILETQYF. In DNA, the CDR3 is TGTGCCAGCATCCTAGAGACCCAGTACTTC.

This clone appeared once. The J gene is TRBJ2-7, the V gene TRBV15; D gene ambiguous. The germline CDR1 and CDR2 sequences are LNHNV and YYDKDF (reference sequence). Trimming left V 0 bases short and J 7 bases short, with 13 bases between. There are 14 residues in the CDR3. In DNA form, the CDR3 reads TGTGCCACCAGCAGAGAATTCCCCTCGCGGGAGCAGTACTTC. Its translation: CATSREFPSREQYF. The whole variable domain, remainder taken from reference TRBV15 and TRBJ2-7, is DAMVIQNPRYQVTQFGKPVTLSCSQTLNHNVMYWYQQKSSQAPKLLFHYYDKDFNNEADTPDNFQSRRPNTSFCFLDIRSPGLGDTAMYLCATSREFPSREQYFGPGTRLTVT.

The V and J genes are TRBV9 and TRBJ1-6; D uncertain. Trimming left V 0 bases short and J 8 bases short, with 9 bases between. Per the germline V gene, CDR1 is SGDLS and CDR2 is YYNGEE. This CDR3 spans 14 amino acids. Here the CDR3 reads CASSVGGSDSPLHF. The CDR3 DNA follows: TGTGCCAGCAGCGTAGGCGGGTCGGATTCACCCCTCCACTTT.

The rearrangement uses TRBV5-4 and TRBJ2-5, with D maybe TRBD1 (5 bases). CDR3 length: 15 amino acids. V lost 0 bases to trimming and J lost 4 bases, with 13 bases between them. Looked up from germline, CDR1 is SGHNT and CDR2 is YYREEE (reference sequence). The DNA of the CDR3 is TGTGCCAGCAGCTTGGGTCAGGGTATAACAGAGACCCAGTACTTC. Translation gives CASSLGQGITETQYF.

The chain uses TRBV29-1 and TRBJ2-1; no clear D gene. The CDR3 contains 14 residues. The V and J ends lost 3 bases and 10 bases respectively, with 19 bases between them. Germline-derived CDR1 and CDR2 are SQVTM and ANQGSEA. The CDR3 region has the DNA TGCAGCGTTGAGGGTTCGGGTCTAACTGGGGAGCAGTTCTTC. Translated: CSVEGSGLTGEQFF.

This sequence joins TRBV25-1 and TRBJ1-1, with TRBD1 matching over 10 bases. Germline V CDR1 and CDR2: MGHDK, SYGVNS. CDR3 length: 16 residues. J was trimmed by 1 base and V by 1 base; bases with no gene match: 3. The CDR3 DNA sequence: TGTGCCAGCAGTGAATTGGGGGACAGGGGGAACACTGAAGCTTTCTTT. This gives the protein CASSELGDRGNTEAFF. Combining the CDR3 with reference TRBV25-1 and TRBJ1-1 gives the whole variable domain EADIYQTPRYLVIGTGKKITLECSQTMGHDKMYWYQQDPGMELHLIHYSYGVNSTEKGDLSSESTVSRIRTEHFPLTLESARPSHTSQYLCASSELGDRGNTEAFFGQGTRLTVV.

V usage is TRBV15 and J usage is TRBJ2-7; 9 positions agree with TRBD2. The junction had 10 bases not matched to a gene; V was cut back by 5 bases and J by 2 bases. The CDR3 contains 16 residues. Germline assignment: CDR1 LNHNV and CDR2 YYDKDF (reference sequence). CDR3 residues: CATSDKRVAGAYEQYF. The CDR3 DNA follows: TGTGCCACCAGCGATAAGCGGGTAGCGGGAGCCTACGAGCAGTACTTC.

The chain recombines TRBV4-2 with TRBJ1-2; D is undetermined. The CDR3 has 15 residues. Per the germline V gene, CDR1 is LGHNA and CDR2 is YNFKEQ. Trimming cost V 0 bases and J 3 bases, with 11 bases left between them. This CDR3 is CASSQDLQTHYGYTF. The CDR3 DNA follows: TGTGCCAGCAGCCAAGATCTGCAGACACACTATGGCTACACCTTC.

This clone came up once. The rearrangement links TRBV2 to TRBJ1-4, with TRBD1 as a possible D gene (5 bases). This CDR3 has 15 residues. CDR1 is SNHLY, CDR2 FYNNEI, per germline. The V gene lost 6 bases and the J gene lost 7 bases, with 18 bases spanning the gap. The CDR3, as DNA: TGTGCCAGCAGAAAGGATCAGGGATCGGGTGAAAAACTGTTTTTT. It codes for CASRKDQGSGEKLFF.

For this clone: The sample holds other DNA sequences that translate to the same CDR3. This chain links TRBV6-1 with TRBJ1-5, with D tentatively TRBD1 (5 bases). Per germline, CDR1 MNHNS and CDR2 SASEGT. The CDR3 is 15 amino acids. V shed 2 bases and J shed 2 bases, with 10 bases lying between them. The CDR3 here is CASSEQGAGNQPQHF. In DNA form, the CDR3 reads TGTGCCAGCAGTGAACAAGGGGCGGGCAATCAGCCCCAGCATTTT.

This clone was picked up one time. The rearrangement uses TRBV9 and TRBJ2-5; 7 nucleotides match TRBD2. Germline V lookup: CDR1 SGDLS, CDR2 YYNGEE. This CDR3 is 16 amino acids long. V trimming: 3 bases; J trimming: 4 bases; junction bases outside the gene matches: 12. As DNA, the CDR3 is TGTGCCAGCAGCGCCTGGACCAGCGGGATTGGAGAGACCCAGTACTTC. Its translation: CASSAWTSGIGETQYF.

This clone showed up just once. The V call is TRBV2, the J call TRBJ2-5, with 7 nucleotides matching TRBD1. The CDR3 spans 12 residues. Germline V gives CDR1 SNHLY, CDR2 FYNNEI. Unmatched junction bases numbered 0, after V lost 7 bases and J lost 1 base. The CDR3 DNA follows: TGTGCCAGCAACAGGGGCCAAGAGACCCAGTACTTC. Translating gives CASNRGQETQYF. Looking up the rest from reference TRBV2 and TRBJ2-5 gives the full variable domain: EPEVTQTPSHQVTQMGQEVILRCVPISNHLYFYWYRQILGQKVEFLVSFYNNEISEKSEIFDDQFSVERPDGSNFTLKIRSTKLEDSAMYFCASNRGQETQYFGPGTRLLVL.

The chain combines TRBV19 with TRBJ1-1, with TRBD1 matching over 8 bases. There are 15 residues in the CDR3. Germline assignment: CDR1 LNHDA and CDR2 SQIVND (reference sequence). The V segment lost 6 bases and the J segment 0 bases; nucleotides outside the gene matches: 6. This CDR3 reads CASRRTGPLNTEAFF. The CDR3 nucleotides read TGTGCCAGTAGACGGACAGGGCCTTTGAACACTGAAGCTTTCTTT. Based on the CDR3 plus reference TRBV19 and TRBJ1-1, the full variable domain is DGGITQSPKYLFRKEGQNVTLSCEQNLNHDAMYWYRQDPGQGLRLIYYSQIVNDFQKGDIAEGYSVSREKKESFPLTVTSAQKNPTAFYLCASRRTGPLNTEAFFGQGTRLTVV.

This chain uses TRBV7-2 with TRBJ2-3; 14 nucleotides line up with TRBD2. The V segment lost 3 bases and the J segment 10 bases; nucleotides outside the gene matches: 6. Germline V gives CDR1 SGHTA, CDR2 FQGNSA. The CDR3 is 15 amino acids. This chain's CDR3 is CASSFQTSGREAQYF. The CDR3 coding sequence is TGTGCCAGCAGCTTTCAGACTAGCGGGAGGGAGGCGCAGTATTTT.

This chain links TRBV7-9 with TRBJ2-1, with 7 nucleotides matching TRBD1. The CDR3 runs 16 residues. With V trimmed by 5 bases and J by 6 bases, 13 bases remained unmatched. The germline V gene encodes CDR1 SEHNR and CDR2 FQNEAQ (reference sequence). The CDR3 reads CASSRRGRGLVNEQFF. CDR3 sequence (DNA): TGTGCCAGCAGCCGAAGGGGGCGTGGACTTGTCAATGAGCAGTTCTTC.

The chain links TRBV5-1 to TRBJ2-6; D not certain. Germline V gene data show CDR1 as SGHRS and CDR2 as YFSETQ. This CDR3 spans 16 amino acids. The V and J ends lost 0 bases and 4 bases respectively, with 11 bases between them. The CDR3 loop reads CASSLVSLGGANVLTF. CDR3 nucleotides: TGCGCCAGCAGCTTGGTCTCGCTAGGAGGGGCCAACGTCCTGACTTTC.

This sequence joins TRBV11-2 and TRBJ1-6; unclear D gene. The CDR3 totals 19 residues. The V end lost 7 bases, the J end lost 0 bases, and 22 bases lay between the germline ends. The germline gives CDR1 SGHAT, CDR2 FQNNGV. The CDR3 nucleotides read TGTGCCAGCAAAGGCCAGGTACCCCAGCAGAGCTCCTATAATTCACCCCTCCACTTT. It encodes CASKGQVPQQSSYNSPLHF. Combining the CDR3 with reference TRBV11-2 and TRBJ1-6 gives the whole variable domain EAGVAQSPRYKIIEKRQSVAFWCNPISGHATLYWYQQILGQGPKLLIQFQNNGVVDDSQLPKDRFSAERLKGVDSTLKIQPAKLEDSAVYLCASKGQVPQQSSYNSPLHFGNGTRLTVT.

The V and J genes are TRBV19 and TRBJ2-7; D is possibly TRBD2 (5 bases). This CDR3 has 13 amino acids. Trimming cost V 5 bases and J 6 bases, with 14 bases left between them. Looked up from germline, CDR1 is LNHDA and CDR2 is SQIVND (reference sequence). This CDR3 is CASSVTSTAEQYF. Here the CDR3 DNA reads TGTGCCAGTAGTGTTACTAGTACGGCCGAGCAGTACTTC.